The clone carrying this TCR beta chain was seen only a few times. Its matching antigen is unknown. The junction had 12 bases not matched to a gene; V was cut back by 8 bases and J by 6 bases. The CDR3 loop spans 17 amino acids. In germline, CDR1 is MDHEN, CDR2 SYDVKM. These data are taken from a study of OX40 agonist ivuxolimab in advanced cancers. Across the study: Ivuxolimab, an antibody that agonizes OX40 (CD134), was administered to the patients. Study results and limitations: The authors did not determine the antigen specificity of the expanded peripheral T cells. CD8+ T cells (on average) carried more expanded clones than CD4+ T cells.

Data came from immunoSEQ multiplex PCR; TCRdb stores just in-frame clones and leaves some out. Of 30,000 or so clones in the sample, roughly nine tenths are singletons; the top ten hold about 38%. This receptor was taken from an adult with an advanced solid tumor such as melanoma, head and neck, liver or kidney cancer. Sequencing was performed on CD4+ or CD8+ T cells sorted from blood, taken in a trial of the OX40 agonist ivuxolimab. The chain recombines TRBV28 with TRBJ2-1, with 14 positions matching TRBD2. The chain's CDR3 is CASEGLAGAREVNEQFF. In DNA form, the CDR3 reads TGTGCCAGCGAGGGACTAGCGGGAGCGAGGGAAGTCAATGAGCAGTTCTTC.